These T cell receptor beta chains were read from a single sample in a study of blood T cells in healthy people across ages. TCRdb re-analysed the 5' RACE reads in MiXCR, keeping a single row per CDR3 protein. This table holds under 2,000,000 distinct CDR3 sequences, 49% found once. The sample comprised blood. Source of these receptors: a middle-aged woman in good health. The CDR3 runs from the conserved cysteine through the conserved F or W. Fields, in order: V gene, J gene, D gene, clone size, CDR3 protein, CDR3 DNA. The D gene is left open where the match is weak. Only some rows state a clone size, as once, few, many or a class for expanded clones.

TRBV6-1	TRBJ2-3	TRBD1	.	CASSVRTGLGTDTQYF	TGTGCCAGCAGCGTTAGGACAGGGTTGGGCACAGATACGCAGTATTTT
TRBV9	TRBJ2-5	.	.	CASSVGRDGETQYF	TGTGCCAGCAGCGTAGGGCGAGACGGGGAGACCCAGTACTTC
TRBV18	TRBJ2-1	TRBD2	once	CASSKGLDYNEQFF	TGTGCCAGCTCCAAAGGACTAGACTACAATGAGCAGTTCTTC
TRBV27	TRBJ1-6	.	.	CASSFDTLRGEPLHF	TGTGCCAGCAGTTTTGACACACTCAGAGGGGAGCCCCTCCACTTT
TRBV7-2	TRBJ2-7	TRBD2	.	CASSYERGVSYEQYF	TGTGCCAGCAGCTACGAGCGGGGGGTTTCCTACGAGCAGTACTTC
TRBV11-3	TRBJ2-1	.	.	CASSLGWQPGDEQFF	TGTGCCAGCAGCTTAGGTTGGCAGCCTGGCGATGAGCAGTTCTTC
TRBV28	TRBJ2-7	.	.	CASSPGTLIQYEQYF	TGTGCCAGCAGCCCCGGGACCCTAATCCAGTACGAGCAGTACTTC
TRBV28	TRBJ2-1	TRBD1	.	CASSFEGGPRVDEQFF	TGTGCCAGCAGTTTTGAAGGGGGCCCTAGGGTAGATGAGCAGTTCTTC
TRBV9	TRBJ2-5	TRBD2	.	CASSVSPSGGRETQYF	TGTGCCAGCAGCGTATCACCCAGCGGGGGAAGAGAGACCCAGTACTTC
TRBV15	TRBJ2-1	TRBD1	few	CATSGQGNEQFF	TGTGCCACCAGCGGACAGGGGAATGAGCAGTTCTTC
TRBV6-5	TRBJ2-1	.	.	CASSYRPSSYNEQFF	TGTGCCAGCAGTTACCGTCCTAGCTCCTACAATGAGCAGTTCTTC
TRBV7-9	TRBJ2-3	.	.	CASSLARSSSTDTQYF	TGTGCCAGCAGCTTAGCGCGGAGCTCTAGCACAGATACGCAGTATTTT
TRBV28	TRBJ2-3	.	.	CASSLLQGTQYF	TGTGCCAGCAGTTTATTGCAGGGGACGCAGTATTTT
TRBV5-1	TRBJ1-4	TRBD1	.	CASSWTGQGEEKLFF	TGCGCCAGCAGCTGGACAGGACAGGGGGAAGAAAAACTGTTTTTT
TRBV20-1	TRBJ2-3	TRBD1	.	CSAWGQGTDTQYF	TGCAGTGCTTGGGGACAGGGGACCGATACGCAGTATTTT
TRBV4-2	TRBJ2-7	TRBD1	many	CASSDRQGSYGEQYF	TGTGCCAGCAGCGACCGACAGGGGTCATATGGCGAGCAGTACTTC
TRBV4-3	TRBJ2-7	.	.	CASSQDRNAYEQYF	TGCGCCAGCAGCCAAGATCGGAACGCCTACGAGCAGTACTTC
TRBV20-1	TRBJ1-6	.	.	CSASLAGNSPLHF	TGCAGTGCCTCTCTAGCGGGAAATTCACCCCTCCACTTT
TRBV9	TRBJ2-4	TRBD2	few	CASSVGPPGLGNIQYF	TGTGCCAGCAGCGTAGGCCCTCCGGGACTAGGGAACATTCAGTACTTC
TRBV7-2	TRBJ2-5	.	.	CASSLGAGGPRETQYF	TGTGCCAGCAGCTTAGGAGCCGGGGGGCCGCGGGAGACCCAGTACTTC
TRBV20-1	TRBJ2-5	TRBD2	.	CSAKPSSGTYNEQYF	TGCAGTGCTAAACCTTCTAGCGGAACATACAATGAGCAGTACTTC
TRBV5-1	TRBJ2-3	TRBD1	few	CASSTRTGGGADTQYF	TGCGCCAGCAGCACCCGGACAGGGGGCGGTGCGGATACGCAGTATTTT
TRBV7-2	TRBJ1-4	.	.	CASSLKGGEAGLFF	TGTGCCAGCAGCTTAAAAGGAGGAGAAGCTGGGCTGTTTTTT
TRBV6-5	TRBJ1-6	.	once	CASSLLSGRNNSPLHF	TGTGCCAGCAGTTTACTCTCGGGACGAAATAATTCACCCCTCCACTTT
TRBV5-1	TRBJ1-2	.	few	CASSLEGRHGYTF	TGCGCCAGCAGCTTGGAAGGGAGACATGGCTACACCTTC
TRBV12-3/TRBV12-4	TRBJ2-7	.	.	CASSVRQSSYNEQYF	TGTGCCAGCAGTGTAAGACAGTCGTCCTACAATGAGCAGTACTTC
TRBV11-2	TRBJ2-3	.	few	CASSLVGDTTDTQYF	TGTGCCAGCAGCTTAGTGGGCGATACCACAGATACGCAGTATTTT
TRBV6-5	TRBJ1-2	.	once	CASSYLQGRSNYGYTF	TGTGCCAGCAGTTACCTCCAGGGACGGTCTAACTATGGCTACACCTTC
TRBV9	TRBJ2-7	.	once	CASSVGAAGNEQYF	TGTGCCAGCAGCGTAGGGGCAGCAGGCAATGAGCAGTACTTC
TRBV11-2	TRBJ2-5	.	.	CASSLREFQETQYF	TGTGCCAGCAGCCTGAGGGAGTTCCAAGAGACCCAGTACTTC
TRBV29-1	TRBJ1-2	.	few	CSVVRGDYGYTF	TGCAGCGTTGTAAGGGGCGACTATGGCTACACCTTC
TRBV6-2/TRBV6-3	TRBJ1-2	TRBD1	.	CASTPGTVELSNYGYTF	TGTGCCAGCACCCCTGGGACAGTTGAATTGTCTAACTATGGCTACACCTTC
TRBV7-2	TRBJ1-2	.	many	CASSPSDRFYGYTF	TGTGCCAGCAGCCCGTCCGACAGGTTCTATGGCTACACCTTC
TRBV11-2	TRBJ1-1	.	.	CASSLFGGATEAFF	TGTGCCAGCAGCTTATTCGGGGGAGCCACTGAAGCTTTCTTT
TRBV14	TRBJ1-1	TRBD1	.	CASSQEQGVRAFF	TGTGCCAGCAGCCAAGAACAGGGGGTGAGAGCTTTCTTT
TRBV24-1	TRBJ2-5	TRBD2	.	CATSDFGGGEGETQYF	TGTGCCACCAGTGATTTCGGCGGGGGGGAGGGAGAGACCCAGTACTTC
TRBV18	TRBJ2-5	.	.	CASSPPLSIGTQYF	TGTGCCAGCTCACCACCGTTGTCGATAGGGACCCAGTACTTC
TRBV3-1	TRBJ2-1	TRBD1	.	CASSQTPGQGRQFF	TGTGCCAGCAGCCAAACCCCGGGACAGGGCAGGCAGTTCTTC
TRBV24-1	TRBJ2-7	.	.	CATSDSRDRTYEQYF	TGTGCCACCAGTGATTCGCGGGACAGAACCTACGAGCAGTACTTC
TRBV7-3	TRBJ2-7	.	.	CASSYPIAPLDEQYF	TGTGCCAGCAGCTACCCAATAGCCCCGTTGGACGAGCAGTACTTC
TRBV19	TRBJ2-1	.	once	CASSIGLNNEQFF	TGTGCCAGTAGTATTGGACTAAACAATGAGCAGTTCTTC
TRBV20-1	TRBJ2-1	.	.	CSASRGAVYNEQFF	TGCAGTGCTAGCCGGGGGGCGGTCTACAATGAGCAGTTCTTC
TRBV7-2	TRBJ2-3	.	.	CASSLATGSHRTDTQYF	TGTGCCAGCAGCTTAGCCACAGGGTCTCACAGGACAGATACGCAGTATTTT